The 10 T cell receptor beta chains below were found in one sample sequenced in a study of blood T cell repertoires in COVID-19. The table came from immunoSEQ multiplex PCR; TCRdb's copy has only in-frame clones and leaves some out. Among just over 650,000 clones, approximately 90% were seen once, and the ten largest hold over 0.2%. Sequencing was carried out using peripheral blood. Source of these receptors: a woman younger than 35 with acute or convalescent COVID-19.

The rearrangement uses TRBV2 and TRBJ1-3, with unresolved D. The CDR3 is made up of 11 amino acids. V lost 7 bases to trimming and J lost 4 bases, with 5 bases between them. Germline values: CDR1 SNHLY, CDR2 FYNNEI. Written as DNA, the CDR3 is TGTGCCAGCATATCGGGAAACACCATATATTTT. This codes for CASISGNTIYF.

This sequence joins TRBV6-4 and TRBJ2-2, with a possible D match to TRBD2 (5 bases). The germline CDR1 and CDR2 sequences are MRHNA and SNTAGT. This CDR3 is built from 15 residues. With 4 bases removed from V and 0 bases from J, the gap between germline ends came to 9 bases. Here the CDR3 DNA reads TGTGCCAGCAGTGTTGAGGGAACGAACACCGGGGAGCTGTTTTTT. Its translation is CASSVEGTNTGELFF.

The rearrangement links TRBV5-4 to TRBJ1-2; TRBD1 aligns across 12 bases. CDR1 is SGHNT and CDR2 is YYREEE in the germline V gene (reference sequence). The CDR3 loop spans 17 amino acids. Germline trimming cut 0 bases from V and 7 bases from J; bases unmatched to any gene: 10. Here the CDR3 DNA reads TGTGCCAGCAGCTTGGTTTACCCGGGACAGGGGGCCGGTGGCTACACCTTC. Translation gives CASSLVYPGQGAGGYTF.

Comment on this clone: This same CDR3 is encoded by further DNA sequences in the sample. The chain links TRBV20-1 to TRBJ2-7; possible D gene TRBD2, 5 bases. The V end lost 5 bases, the J end lost 4 bases, and 9 bases lay between the germline ends. This CDR3 comprises 11 residues. Germline assignment: CDR1 DFQATT and CDR2 SNEGSKA (reference sequence). The CDR3 bases are TGCAGTGCTTCACCGGGGTACGAGCAGTACTTC. This encodes CSASPGYEQYF.

The table lists this clone with a count of one. The chain employs TRBV4-3 and TRBJ1-1; D may be TRBD1 (6 bases). V was clipped by 4 bases and J by 6 bases, with 24 bases between them. CDR3 length: 17 residues. The germline V gene encodes CDR1 LGHNA and CDR2 YSLEER. CDR3 DNA: TGCGCCAGCAGCCCCTCGGGACACGGCGACGTTGGGTCTGAAGCTTTCTTT. Translation gives CASSPSGHGDVGSEAFF.

The gene calls are TRBV24-1 and TRBJ2-1; D remains unclear. Germline V gene lookup returns CDR1 KGHDR and CDR2 SFDVKD. CDR3 length equals 10 residues. The ends were cut back, 12 bases at V and 3 bases at J, with 5 bases in the middle. CDR3 amino acids: CAPDYNEQFF. CDR3 sequence (DNA): TGTGCCCCAGACTACAATGAGCAGTTCTTC.

This chain connects TRBV30 to TRBJ1-1, with TRBD1 matching over 7 bases. CDR3 length equals 16 residues. From germline, CDR1 is GTSNPN and CDR2 SVGIG (reference sequence). J lost 1 base, V lost 7 bases, and 15 bases had no gene match. CDR3 amino acids: CASLSRAGGTNTEAFF. The CDR3 DNA is TGTGCCTCCCTGTCTAGGGCAGGGGGGACGAACACTGAAGCTTTCTTT.

This clone was counted a single time. CDR3 in amino acids: CASSARQGVGTGELFF. The CDR3 coding sequence is TGCGCCAGCAGCGCCAGACAGGGAGTGGGCACCGGGGAGCTGTTTTTT. V gene TRBV5-1 combines with J gene TRBJ2-2, with 7 bases identical to TRBD1. V was clipped by 4 bases and J by 4 bases; unmatched bases: 10. This CDR3 contains 16 residues. Germline V gives CDR1 SGHRS, CDR2 YFSETQ.

The chain combines TRBV30 with TRBJ1-1; possibly TRBD1 for D (5 bases). Trimming removed 4 bases at V and 2 bases at J, with 17 bases between. This CDR3 is 15 amino acids long. CDR1 GTSNPN and CDR2 SVGIG come from the germline V gene (reference sequence). The CDR3 DNA reads as TGTGCCTGGACCCCATTAGGGGCGGCCAACACTGAAGCTTTCTTT. Translated: CAWTPLGAANTEAFF.

A word on this clone: This sample also contains other DNA sequences that code for the same CDR3. V is TRBV2 and J is TRBJ1-6; tentatively, D is TRBD1 (6 bases). Germline V gives CDR1 SNHLY, CDR2 FYNNEI. This CDR3 is 13 amino acids long. Trimming removed 4 bases at V and 6 bases at J, with 7 bases between. CDR3 coding DNA: TGTGCCAGCAGTGGACAGGTTAATTCACCCCTCCACTTT. This translates into CASSGQVNSPLHF.